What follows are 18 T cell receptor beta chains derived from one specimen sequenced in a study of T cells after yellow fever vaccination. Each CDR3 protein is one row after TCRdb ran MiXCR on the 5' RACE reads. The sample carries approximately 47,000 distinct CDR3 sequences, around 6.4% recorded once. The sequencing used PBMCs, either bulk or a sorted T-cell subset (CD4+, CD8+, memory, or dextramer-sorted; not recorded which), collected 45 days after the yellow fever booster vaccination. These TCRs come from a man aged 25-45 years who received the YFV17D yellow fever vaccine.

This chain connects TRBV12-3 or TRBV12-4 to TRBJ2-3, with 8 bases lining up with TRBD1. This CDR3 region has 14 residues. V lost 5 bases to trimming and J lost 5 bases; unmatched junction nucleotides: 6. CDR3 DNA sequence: TGTGCCAGCAGTCCTCGACAGGGGAGAGATACGCAGTATTTT. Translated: CASSPRQGRDTQYF.

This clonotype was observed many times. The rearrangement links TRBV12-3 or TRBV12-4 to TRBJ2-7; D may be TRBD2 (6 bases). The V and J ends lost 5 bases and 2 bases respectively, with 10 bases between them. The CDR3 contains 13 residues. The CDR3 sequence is CASSRDLPYEQYF. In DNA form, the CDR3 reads TGTGCCAGCAGTAGGGACTTACCCTACGAGCAGTACTTC.

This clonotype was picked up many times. CDR3 sequence: CASSGTSGNEQFF. In nucleotides, the CDR3 is TGTGCCAGCAGCGGAACTAGCGGGAATGAGCAGTTCTTC. The genes are TRBV5-4 and TRBJ2-1; TRBD2 matches 9 bases. V shed 4 bases and J 7 bases; nucleotides not matched to a gene: 3. The CDR3 consists of 13 residues. The V gene's germline CDR1 is SGHNT and CDR2 YYREEE (reference sequence).

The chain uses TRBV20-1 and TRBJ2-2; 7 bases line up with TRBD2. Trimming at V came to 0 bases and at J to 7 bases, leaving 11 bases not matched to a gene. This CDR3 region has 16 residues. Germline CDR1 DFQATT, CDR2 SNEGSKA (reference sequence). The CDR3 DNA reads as TGCAGTGCTAGAGATCGGGAGGTGGCGGAAGTCGGGGAGCTGTTTTTT. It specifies CSARDREVAEVGELFF.

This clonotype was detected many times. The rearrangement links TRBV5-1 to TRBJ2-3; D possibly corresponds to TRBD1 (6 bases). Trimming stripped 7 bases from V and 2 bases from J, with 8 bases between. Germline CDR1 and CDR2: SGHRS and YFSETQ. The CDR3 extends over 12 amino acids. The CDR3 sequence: CASGQTTDTQYF. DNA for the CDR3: TGCGCCAGCGGACAGACCACAGATACGCAGTATTTT.

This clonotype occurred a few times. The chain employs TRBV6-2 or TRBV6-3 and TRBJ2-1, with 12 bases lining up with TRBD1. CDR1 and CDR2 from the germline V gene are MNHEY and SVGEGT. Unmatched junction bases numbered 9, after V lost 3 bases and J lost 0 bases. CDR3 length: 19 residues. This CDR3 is CASSYRDRGRVLSYNEQFF. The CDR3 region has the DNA TGTGCCAGCAGTTATCGGGACAGGGGGCGGGTTCTCTCCTACAATGAGCAGTTCTTC.

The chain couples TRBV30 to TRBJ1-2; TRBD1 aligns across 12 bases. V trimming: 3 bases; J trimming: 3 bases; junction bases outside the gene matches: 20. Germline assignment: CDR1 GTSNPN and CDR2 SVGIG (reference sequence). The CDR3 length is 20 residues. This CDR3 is CAWRRRDRGQGKRLDYGYTF. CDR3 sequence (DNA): TGTGCCTGGAGACGCCGGGACAGGGGGCAGGGAAAGCGTTTGGACTATGGCTACACCTTC.

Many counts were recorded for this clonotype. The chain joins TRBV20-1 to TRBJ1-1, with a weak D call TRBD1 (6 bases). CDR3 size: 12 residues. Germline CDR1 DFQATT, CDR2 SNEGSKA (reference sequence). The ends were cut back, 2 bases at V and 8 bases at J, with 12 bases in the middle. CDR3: CSARPDSLEAFF. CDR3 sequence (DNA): TGCAGTGCTAGACCGGACAGTCTCGAAGCTTTCTTT.

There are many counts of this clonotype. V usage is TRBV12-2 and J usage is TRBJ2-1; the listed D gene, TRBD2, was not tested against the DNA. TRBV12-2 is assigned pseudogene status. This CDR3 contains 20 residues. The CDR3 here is CASRFNPGTSGSPSYNEQFF. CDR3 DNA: TGTGCAAGTCGCTTCAACCCCGGGACTAGCGGGAGCCCCTCCTACAATGAGCAGTTCTTC.

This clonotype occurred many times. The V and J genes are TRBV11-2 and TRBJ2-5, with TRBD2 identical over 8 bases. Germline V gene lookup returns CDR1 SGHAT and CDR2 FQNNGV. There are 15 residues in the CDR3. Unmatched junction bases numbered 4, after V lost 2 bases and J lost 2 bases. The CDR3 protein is CASSLIPGGQETQYF. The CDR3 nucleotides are TGTGCCAGCAGCTTAATCCCGGGAGGGCAAGAGACCCAGTACTTC.

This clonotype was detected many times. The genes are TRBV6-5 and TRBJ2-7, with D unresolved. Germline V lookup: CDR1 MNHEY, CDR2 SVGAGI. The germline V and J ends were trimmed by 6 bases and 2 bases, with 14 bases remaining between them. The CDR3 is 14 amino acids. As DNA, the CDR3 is TGTGCCAGCAGGAGCCTGGGGAATACCTACGAGCAGTACTTC. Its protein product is CASRSLGNTYEQYF.

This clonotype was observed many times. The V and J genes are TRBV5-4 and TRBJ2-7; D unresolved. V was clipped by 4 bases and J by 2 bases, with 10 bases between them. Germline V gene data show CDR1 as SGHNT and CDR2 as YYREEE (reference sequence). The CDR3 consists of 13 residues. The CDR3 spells CASSPTGAYEQYF. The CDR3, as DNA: TGTGCCAGCAGCCCGACTGGCGCCTACGAGCAGTACTTC.

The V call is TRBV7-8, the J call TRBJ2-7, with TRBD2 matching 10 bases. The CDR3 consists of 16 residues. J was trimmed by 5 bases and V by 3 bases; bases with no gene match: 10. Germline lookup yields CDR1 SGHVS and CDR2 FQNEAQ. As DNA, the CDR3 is TGTGCCAGCAGCTTCGACACTAGCGGGAATATCCACGAGCAGTACTTC. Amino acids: CASSFDTSGNIHEQYF.

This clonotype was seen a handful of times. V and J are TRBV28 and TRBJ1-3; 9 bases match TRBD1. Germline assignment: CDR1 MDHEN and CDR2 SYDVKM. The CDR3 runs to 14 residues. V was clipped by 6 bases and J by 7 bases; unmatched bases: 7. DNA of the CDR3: TGTGCCAGCAGCTCTGGGACAGGGCTGAACACCATATATTTT. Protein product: CASSSGTGLNTIYF.

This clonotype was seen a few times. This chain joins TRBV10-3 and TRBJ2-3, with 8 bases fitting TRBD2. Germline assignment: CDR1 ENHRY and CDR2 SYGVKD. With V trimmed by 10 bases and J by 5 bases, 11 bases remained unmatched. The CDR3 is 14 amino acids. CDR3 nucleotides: TGTGCCACCACAGGGACCGGGGGGGGAGATACGCAGTATTTT. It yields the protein CATTGTGGGDTQYF.

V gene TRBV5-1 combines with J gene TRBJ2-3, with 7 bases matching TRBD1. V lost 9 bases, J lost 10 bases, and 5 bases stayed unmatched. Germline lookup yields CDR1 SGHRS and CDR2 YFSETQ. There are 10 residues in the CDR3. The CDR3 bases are TGCGCCACCGGGACAGACCCGCAGTATTTT. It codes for CATGTDPQYF.

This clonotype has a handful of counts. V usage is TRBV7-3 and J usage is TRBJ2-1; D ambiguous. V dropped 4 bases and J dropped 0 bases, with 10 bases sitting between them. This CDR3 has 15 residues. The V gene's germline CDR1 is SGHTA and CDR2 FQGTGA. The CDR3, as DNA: TGTGCCAGCAGCTCCGGACGGAGCTCCTACAATGAGCAGTTCTTC. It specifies CASSSGRSSYNEQFF.

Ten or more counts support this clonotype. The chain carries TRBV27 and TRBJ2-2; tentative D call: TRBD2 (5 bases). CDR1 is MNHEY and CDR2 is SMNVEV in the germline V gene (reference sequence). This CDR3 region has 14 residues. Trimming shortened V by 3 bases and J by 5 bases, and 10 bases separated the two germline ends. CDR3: CASSFSGRTGELFF. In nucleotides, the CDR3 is TGTGCCAGCAGTTTCTCGGGAAGAACCGGGGAGCTGTTTTTT.